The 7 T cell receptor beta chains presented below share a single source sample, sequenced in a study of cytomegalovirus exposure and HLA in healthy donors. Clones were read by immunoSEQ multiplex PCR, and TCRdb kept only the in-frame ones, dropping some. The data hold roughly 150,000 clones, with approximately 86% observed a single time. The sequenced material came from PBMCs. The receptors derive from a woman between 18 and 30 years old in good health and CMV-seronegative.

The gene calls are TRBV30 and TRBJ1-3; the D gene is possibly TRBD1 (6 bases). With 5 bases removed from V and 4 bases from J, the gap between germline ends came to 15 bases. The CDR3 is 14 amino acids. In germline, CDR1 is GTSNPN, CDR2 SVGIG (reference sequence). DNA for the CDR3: TGTGCCTGGCGGAACAGGGATCTCGGAAACACCATATATTTT. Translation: CAWRNRDLGNTIYF.

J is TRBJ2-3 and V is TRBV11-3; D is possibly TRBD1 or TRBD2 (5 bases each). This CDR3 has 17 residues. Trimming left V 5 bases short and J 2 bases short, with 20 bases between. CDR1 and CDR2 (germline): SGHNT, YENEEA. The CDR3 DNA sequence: TGTGCCAGCAGCATAGGGGAAACGGGGATAAACACAGATACGCAGTATTTT. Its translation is CASSIGETGINTDTQYF.

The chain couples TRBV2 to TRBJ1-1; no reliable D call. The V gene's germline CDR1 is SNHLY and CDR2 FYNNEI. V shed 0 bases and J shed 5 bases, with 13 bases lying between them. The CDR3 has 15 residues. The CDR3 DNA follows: TGTGCCAGCAGTGAAGCAGGACGGGGTTCGACTGAAGCTTTCTTT. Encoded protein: CASSEAGRGSTEAFF.

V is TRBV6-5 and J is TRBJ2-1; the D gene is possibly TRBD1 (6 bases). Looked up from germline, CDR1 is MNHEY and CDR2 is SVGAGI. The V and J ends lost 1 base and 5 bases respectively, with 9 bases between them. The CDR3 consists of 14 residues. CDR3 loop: CASSYWDNNNEQFF. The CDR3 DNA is TGTGCCAGCAGTTACTGGGACAACAACAATGAGCAGTTCTTC.

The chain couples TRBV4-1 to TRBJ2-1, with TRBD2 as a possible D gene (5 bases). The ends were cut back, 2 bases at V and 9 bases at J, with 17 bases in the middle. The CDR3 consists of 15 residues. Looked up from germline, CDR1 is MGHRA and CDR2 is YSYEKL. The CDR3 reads CASSQMTSSPFEQFF. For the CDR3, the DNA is TGCGCCAGCAGCCAAATGACTTCTAGCCCTTTTGAGCAGTTCTTC.

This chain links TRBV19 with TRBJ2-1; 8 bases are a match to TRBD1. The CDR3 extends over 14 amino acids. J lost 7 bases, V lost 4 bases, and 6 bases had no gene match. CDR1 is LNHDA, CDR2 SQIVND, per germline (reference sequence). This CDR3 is CASSKAGGRNEQFF. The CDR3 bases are TGTGCCAGTAGTAAGGCAGGGGGCAGGAATGAGCAGTTCTTC.

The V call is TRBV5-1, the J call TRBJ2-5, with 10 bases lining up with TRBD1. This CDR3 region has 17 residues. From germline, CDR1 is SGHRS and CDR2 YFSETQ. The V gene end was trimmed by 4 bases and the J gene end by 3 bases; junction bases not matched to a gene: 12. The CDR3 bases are TGCGCCAGCAGCCCTGCGACAGGGGGCGGGGTAGAAGAGACCCAGTACTTC. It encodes CASSPATGGGVEETQYF.